The TCR beta chain described here comes from a study of T cell clonality in common variable immunodeficiency. Study results and caveats: CVID subjects showed higher TCRbeta clonality than healthy controls. Common variable immunodeficiency TCR beta sequences reportedly had fewer deletions and N-nucleotide insertions.

Libraries were prepared by immunoSEQ multiplex PCR; TCRdb keeps only in-frame clonotypes and omits some of them. This sample shows about 16,000 clones and no singletons; roughly 15% rests with the ten largest. The germline V gene encodes CDR1 MNHEY and CDR2 SVGEGT. The ends were cut back, 6 bases at V and 3 bases at J, with 16 bases in the middle. The CDR3 has 15 residues. Patients had low serum IgG, IgA and/or IgM and specific antibody deficiency. CVID subjects were 15 female and approximately 30 male, aged about 8 to 65. No CVID subject was ill or on immunomodulatory drugs when sampled. This clone showed up many times. Its antigen is not identified. The missing CDR3 end, 3 residues past where the read stops, is filled in from the germline J gene.

The sequencing sample was made of peripheral blood mononuclear cells. The chain employs TRBV6-2 or TRBV6-3 and TRBJ2-3, with a possible D match to TRBD2 (6 bases). The source is a human donor with common variable immunodeficiency. The chain's CDR3 is CASRTPTRATDTQYF. The sequenced CDR3 bases are TGTGCCAGCAGGACCCCGACTAGAGCTACAGATACG.